This T cell receptor (beta chain) was sequenced for a study of blood T cell repertoires in COVID-19. Looking at the study overall: The United States, Italy and Spain were the sources of the acute and convalescent COVID-19 samples.

The Seattle patients, enrolled during active infection, were followed longitudinally. Authors' processing steps: Using reference gene primer amplification, nucleated cell counts were estimated. Only in-frame clones appear in the TCRdb table, and some are missing; sequencing was by immunoSEQ multiplex PCR. V, J and clone size are those of that table, while D and trimming were read from the DNA. The table includes 300,000 to 400,000 clones, roughly 89% detected once. The CDR3 is 15 amino acids. From germline, CDR1 is SGHTA and CDR2 FQGNSA. Trimming removed 2 bases from V and 6 bases from J; junction bases left unmatched: 10.

Specimen: peripheral blood. The source is a young man with COVID-19, enrolled during active disease. The chain links TRBV7-2 to TRBJ2-7; 7 bases match TRBD1. The CDR3 here is CASSLFDRAALEQYF. CDR3 coding DNA: TGTGCCAGCAGCTTATTTGACAGGGCCGCACTCGAGCAGTACTTC. Drawing the rest from reference TRBV7-2 and TRBJ2-7, the complete variable domain is GAGVSQSPSNKVTEKGKDVELRCDPISGHTALYWYRQSLGQGLEFLIYFQGNSAPDKSGLPSDRFSAERTGGSVSTLTIQRTQQEDSAVYLCASSLFDRAALEQYFGPGTRLTVT.